The T cell receptor beta chain under discussion was sequenced for a study of cytomegalovirus exposure and HLA in healthy donors (dated 2017 in TCRdb). Background for the entire study: An earlier analysis of 550 to 700 of the donors reported about 250 Gb of sequence data and 100 million to 140 million unique TCR beta sequences from some 180 million T cells. An earlier analysis of some 500 of the donors used high-throughput TCR beta sequencing to judge whether each TCR beta V gene segment behaved as functional or pseudogenic. Donor age, sex, ethnicity and CMV serostatus were compiled together with the repertoire data. Class I and class II HLA loci were covered by the typing at four-digit resolution. Among 398 genotyped donors of the cohort, an average of around 240,000 unique TCR beta nucleotide sequences were sequenced per donor, roughly a sixth of them non-productive. In a later analysis, previously published TCR beta repertoires from roughly 710 donors were re-analyzed and high-resolution HLA genotyping was added so that TCR occurrence patterns could be studied. All discovery cohort repertoires had been generated on a single sequencing platform. An early release covering about 600 HLA-typed donors comprised about 310 gigabases of sequencing data and around 80 million unique TCR sequences. The T cell repertoires of around 730 subjects were profiled by immunosequencing and related to cytomegalovirus serostatus. Along with the approximately 650-subject first cohort, a separate validation cohort of over a hundred different subjects was used. The study aimed to test whether cataloging public T cell receptors could reveal signatures of past pathogen exposure. In the later analysis, no new phenotypic data were used to find candidate immune exposures; instead, reliance was placed on TCR beta sequences and their occurrence across donors. In a later genetic analysis, genome-wide SNP genotypes for about three fifths of the 666 donors were used, and that subset was treated as a discovery cohort. The genetic ancestry cluster associated with self-reported Caucasian donors included approximately 85% of the 300 to 400 genotyped donors. Roughly 5 DR-DQ haplotypes were handled as single units for association and clustering, since linkage in the cohort was strong. The study combined high-throughput TCR immunosequencing, statistical association of individual TCRs with disease status, and machine learning to predict cytomegalovirus infection status. Typing coverage differed by locus: A, B, C, DRB1 and DQB1 were typed in about 620-630 donors, DQA1 in approximately 520, DPA1 in approximately 600, and DPB1 in 450 to 480. Summary of the overall study and its limitations: Broadly in line with IMGT annotations, most TCR beta V segments showed up in productive rearrangements about 87% or about 30% of the time in an earlier analysis of a few hundred of the donors. CMV serostatus was the only immune exposure information available for the cohort. Most CMV-associated TCR beta chains appeared to be HLA-restricted in a later analysis, and the HLA associations seemed to be driven largely by CMV exposure. In a later analysis, the rate of TCR association differed among HLA loci, with DRB1 alleles having the most associated TCRs and HLA-C alleles having the fewest. HLA typing was unavailable for some donors at each locus, so association tests used only the typed subset. A later analysis found that HLA-associated TCR beta chains were more clonally expanded and had lower generation probabilities than equally common non-associated chains. Because the 87-base-pair reads could not distinguish some IMGT-functional V segments, including TRBV6-2 and TRBV6-3, those segments were excluded. This cohort had only TCR beta chains sequenced, and the lack of alpha or paired-chain data limited which features could be detected. A cluster of highly shared sequence variants was judged likely to represent a technical artifact of the sequencing pipeline. When HLA alleles, especially DR and DQ, strongly co-occurred, attributing TCR associations to individual alleles was difficult. In vitro tests confirmed that three of the cytomegalovirus-associated TCR beta chains recognize cytomegalovirus antigens. While some public TCRs were present in many individuals, most TCR sequences turned up only very rarely across donors. A total of some 180 TCR beta chains were listed by the study as associated with cytomegalovirus. Because counts were too low, roughly 17 rarely observed V segments, including chromosome 9 orphons, were left out of the earlier analysis of a few hundred of the donors. In a later genetic analysis, a missense DCLRE1C variant was associated with V-gene and J-gene trimming of TCR beta chains, and the association was replicated in an independent cohort. According to a later analysis, parvovirus B19, influenza, CMV and Epstein-Barr virus appeared linked to several top co-occurrence clusters. A further reported finding was that TCR beta sequences accurately predicted the HLA-A and HLA-B alleles for most subjects in the first cohort. Correlated functional status among segregating V segments might reflect linkage disequilibrium, but an unknown experimental factor could not be ruled out. Presence/absence analyses assumed roughly uniform sequencing depth across donors, an assumption that may not hold. It was suggested by the authors that the approach could potentially be generalized to other disease states and immunological phenotypes. Specific HLA alleles were associated with 16,951 TCR beta sequences at a false discovery rate of 0.05 in a later analysis. According to a later genetic analysis, donors in an Asian-associated ancestry cluster had fewer N-insertions in productive TCRs than the roughly 670-donor mean. The classifier was reported to diagnose cytomegalovirus status with high specificity and sensitivity in both the original cohort and the validation cohort.

Libraries were built with the immunoSEQ multiplex PCR assay. A mixture of 60 forward primers for TCR Vbeta segments and 13 reverse primers for TCR Jbeta segments was used in the multiplex PCR. Amplification of the CDR3 region of rearranged TCR beta genes was performed with a multiplex PCR assay on genomic DNA. On the Illumina HiSeq System, the amplified TCR beta libraries were sequenced as 87-base-pair reads. Turning to the authors' computational methods: Across the roughly 700 repertoires, a later analysis counted 60 million to 90 million unique TCR beta chains, 9.5 million to 13 million of which were shared by at least two donors. A nearest-neighbor algorithm error-corrected the raw reads and collapsed the reads into unique sequences, merging closely related sequences to remove PCR and sequencing errors. Alignment of CDR3 sequences to IMGT reference sequences was used to assign V, D and J gene segments. Each retained sequence needed at least a six-nucleotide match to both a V gene segment and a J gene segment. A rearrangement was called productive if the CDR3 had no stop codons and remained in frame with V and J, and every other rearrangement was called non-productive. Following IMGT convention, CDR3 was defined as the stretch from the second conserved V-encoded cysteine to the conserved J-encoded phenylalanine. The earlier analysis of 587 of the donors excluded sequences that lacked an unambiguous match to a single V gene segment. An earlier analysis of a few hundred of the donors called V segments functional above 56.7% productive rearrangements and segregating when the between-donor standard deviation exceeded 5%. A statistical classification framework was developed to diagnose cytomegalovirus status using the catalog of TCR beta chain sequences. A later analysis assigned V and J genes by comparing TCR nucleotide sequences with IMGT/GENE-DB human TR gene sequences. In a later analysis, CDR3 sequences and most-parsimonious VDJ recombination scenarios were assigned using the TCRdist pipeline. In a later analysis, each TCR beta chain was defined by its CDR3 amino acid sequence together with its V-gene family, and reads lacking a unique V-gene family were excluded. A later analysis removed 450 to 600 highly shared, low-generation-probability nucleotide sequences to deal with suspected cross-contamination and a sequencing artifact. In a later analysis, a clonal expansion index was calculated for each public chain from normalized within-repertoire ranks of inferred template counts. In a later analysis, generation probabilities were computed with a VDJ recombination model fitted to out-of-frame rearrangements, and the resulting probabilities were checked against IGoR. A later analysis scored TCR-TCR, TCR-HLA and TCR-CMV co-occurrence with hypergeometric tests, applying a repertoire-size bias correction to TCR pairs. A later analysis estimated false discovery rates by permuting HLA or CMV assignments 20 times. In a later analysis, co-occurring TCRs were grouped using DBSCAN, with TCRdist sequence similarity added in when clustering inside HLA-allele-positive subsets. Co-occurrence clustering excluded repertoires with fewer than 30,000 or more than 120,000 public chains, plus five with anomalous nucleotide sharing. The table was pulled from immuneACCESS by TCRdb, which kept in-frame rearrangements only. Such tables lose some clones; where checked, under half of the loss comes from unresolved V genes, and the rest has no known cause. V, J and clone size are those of that table, while D and trimming were read from the DNA. This sample holds more than 85,000 clones; around 83% were observed only once. Around 1.2% of the sample is taken by the ten largest.

For CDR1 and CDR2, the germline V gene (reference sequence) lists LNHDA and SQIVND. CDR3 length: 15 amino acids, cysteine to phenylalanine. Just CDR3 DNA is preserved here, 45 bases in frame from base 1. V is shortened by 6 bases, J by 1 base, and the region joining them spans 13 bases. In total, roughly 710 healthy bone marrow donors made up the cohort. Cohort members were all nominally healthy when sampled, although unrecorded immune exposures were likely present. The donor tested CMV seronegative and was one of the 352 seronegative cohort members. A peripheral blood sample was provided by each donor, and peripheral blood mononuclear cells were used for TCR beta sequencing. Genomic DNA was extracted from the blood cell samples with the Qiagen DNeasy Blood Extraction Kit. Details on this clone: Its antigen is currently not known. No per-base quality is available; no much larger clone lies one base away.

This TCR derives from a woman between 18 and 29 years old in good health and CMV-seronegative. Recombination joined TRBV19 with TRBJ1-5; the D region possibly corresponds to TRBD1 (6 bases align). The material sequenced was PBMCs. This receptor carries the CDR3 CASSPVGASNQPQHF. The DNA sequence is as follows: TGTGCCAGTAGCCCCGTGGGGGCAAGCAATCAGCCCCAGCATTTT.